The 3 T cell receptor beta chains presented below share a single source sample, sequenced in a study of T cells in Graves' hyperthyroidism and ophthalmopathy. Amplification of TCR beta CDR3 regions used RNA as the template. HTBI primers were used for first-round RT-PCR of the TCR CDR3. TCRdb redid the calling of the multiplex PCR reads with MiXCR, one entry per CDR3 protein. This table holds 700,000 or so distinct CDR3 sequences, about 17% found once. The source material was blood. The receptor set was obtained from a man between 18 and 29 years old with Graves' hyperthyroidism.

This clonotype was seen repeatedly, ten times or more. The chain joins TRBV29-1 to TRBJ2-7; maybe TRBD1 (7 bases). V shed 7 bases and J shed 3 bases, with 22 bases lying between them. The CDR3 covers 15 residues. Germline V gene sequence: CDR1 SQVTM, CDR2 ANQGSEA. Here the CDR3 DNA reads TGCAGCGCGACTTATCGACAGGGAGGAAGCTACGAGCAGTACTTC. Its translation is CSATYRQGGSYEQYF.

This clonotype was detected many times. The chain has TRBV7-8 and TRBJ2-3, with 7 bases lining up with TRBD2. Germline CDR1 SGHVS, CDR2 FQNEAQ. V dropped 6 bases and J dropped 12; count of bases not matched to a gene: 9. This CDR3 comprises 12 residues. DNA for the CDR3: TGTGCCAGCAGGCCGGGTACGGGAGGACAGTATTTT. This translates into CASRPGTGGQYF.

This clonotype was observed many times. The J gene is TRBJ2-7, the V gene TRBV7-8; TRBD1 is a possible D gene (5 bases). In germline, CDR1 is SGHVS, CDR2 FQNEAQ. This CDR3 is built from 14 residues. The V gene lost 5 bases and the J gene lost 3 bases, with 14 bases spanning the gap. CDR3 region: CASSQNRGSYEQYF. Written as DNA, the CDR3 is TGTGCCAGCAGCCAAAATAGGGGAAGCTACGAGCAGTACTTC.